This T cell receptor beta chain was observed in a study of blood T cells in healthy people across ages. Regarding the study as a whole: Unknown donor CMV status possibly confounded expanded clonotype changes.

The CDR3 totals 14 residues. The germline V gene encodes CDR1 SGHRS and CDR2 YFSETQ. V shed 1 base and J shed 3 bases, with 10 bases lying between them. Using a J-beta primer mix together with a sample-barcoded 5' primer, a second PCR was run for 7 to 11 cycles. Via MiXCR, TCRdb re-called the 5' RACE reads, giving one row per CDR3 protein. The sample lists fewer than 2,000,000 distinct CDR3 sequences; roughly 43% were seen once. Each donor gave ten milliliters of peripheral blood. Extractions gave at least 5 micrograms of total RNA per sample. Comments on this clonotype: What it binds is unknown.

This TCR was recovered from a human donor in good health. The chain has TRBV5-1 and TRBJ2-5; D not resolved. Sequences were obtained from blood. In DNA form, the CDR3 reads TGCGCCAGCAGCTTGTTAGCAGCCAAAGAGACCCAGTACTTC. As protein: CASSLLAAKETQYF.